A selection of T cell receptor beta chains follows, all from one sample in a study of cytomegalovirus exposure and HLA in healthy donors. Using immunoSEQ multiplex PCR, the repertoire was profiled, and TCRdb retains in-frame clones only, with some absent. Here the sample spans 100,000 to 150,000 clones, around 78% being singletons. Sequencing was done on a sample of PBMCs. Receptors were obtained from a man aged 18 to 29 in good health and CMV-seropositive. The CDR3 runs from the conserved cysteine through the conserved F or W.

V gene: TRBV18
J gene: TRBJ2-3
CDR3 length: 17
CDR3 protein: CASSPPAEASSTDTQYF

V gene: TRBV30
J gene: TRBJ2-1
CDR3 length: 12
CDR3 protein: CAWNGIYNEQFF

V gene: TRBV27
J gene: TRBJ1-5
CDR3 length: 13
CDR3 protein: CASRTGVDQPQHF

V gene: TRBV6-6
J gene: TRBJ2-2
CDR3 length: 16
CDR3 protein: CASSRLRGLNTGELFF

V gene: TRBV5-5
J gene: TRBJ2-5
CDR3 length: 16
CDR3 protein: CASSLVLAGGQETQYF

V gene: TRBV29-1
J gene: TRBJ1-2
CDR3 length: 13
CDR3 protein: CSVDEEANYGYTF

V gene: TRBV5-1
J gene: TRBJ2-2
CDR3 length: 17
CDR3 protein: CASSPNTLAGGTGELFF

V gene: TRBV23-1
J gene: TRBJ1-5
CDR3 length: 17
CDR3 protein: CASSPPGQGRGNQPQHF

V gene: TRBV27
J gene: TRBJ2-2
CDR3 length: 14
CDR3 protein: CASSFGIGTGELFF

V gene: TRBV28
J gene: TRBJ2-5
CDR3 length: 14
CDR3 protein: CASREGTGGRTQYF

V gene: TRBV29-1
J gene: TRBJ2-5
CDR3 length: 12
CDR3 protein: CSVDPSAETQYF

V gene: TRBV27
J gene: TRBJ2-2
CDR3 length: 14
CDR3 protein: CASSFTGGAGELFF

V gene: TRBV12-5
J gene: TRBJ1-2
CDR3 length: 13
CDR3 protein: CASGLPLGAGYTF

V gene: TRBV18
J gene: TRBJ1-2
CDR3 length: 17
CDR3 protein: CASSEREGQGTSYGYTF

V gene: TRBV5-4
J gene: TRBJ2-5
CDR3 length: 12
CDR3 protein: CASSFKLGHQYF

V gene: TRBV11-3
J gene: TRBJ2-1
CDR3 length: 14
CDR3 protein: CASSRKTGEHEQFF

V gene: TRBV6-1
J gene: TRBJ1-1
CDR3 length: 14
CDR3 protein: CASSEVGGVTEAFF